A selection of T cell receptor beta chains follows, all from one sample in a study of vaccination effects on CD4 cells after COVID-19. Their recognized antigens are unknown. Using immunoSEQ multiplex PCR, the repertoire was profiled, and TCRdb retains in-frame clones only, with some absent. The sample shows tens of thousands of clones, about 70% of them seen only once. The source material was CD4+ T cells from PBMCs cultured without peptide, sampled before COVID-19 vaccination. The receptor set was obtained from a human donor who had a prior SARS-CoV-2 infection. Both conserved end residues are part of each CDR3. D genes are given only for firm matches. Expanded clones get a size class; other rows say once, few or many, or leave the size out.

V gene: TRBV9
clone size: few
J gene: TRBJ2-1
D gene: .
CDR3 DNA: TGTGCCAGCAGCGTAGAAGGACTCGACCATACGAATGAGCAGTTCTTC
CDR3 protein: CASSVEGLDHTNEQFF

V gene: TRBV9
clone size: .
J gene: TRBJ1-1
D gene: .
CDR3 DNA: TGTGCCAGCAGCGTAGGGGCAACCCGGAACACTGAAGCTTTCTTT
CDR3 protein: CASSVGATRNTEAFF

V gene: TRBV3-1/TRBV3-2
clone size: .
J gene: TRBJ2-5
D gene: .
CDR3 DNA: TGTGCCAGCAGCCAACGCATAGTAGGGGAGACCCAGTACTTC
CDR3 protein: CASSQRIVGETQYF

V gene: TRBV6-1
clone size: .
J gene: TRBJ2-2
D gene: TRBD2
CDR3 DNA: TGTGCCAGCAGTGGGACTAGCGGGAGTTACACCGGGGAGCTGTTTTTT
CDR3 protein: CASSGTSGSYTGELFF

V gene: TRBV21-1
clone size: .
J gene: TRBJ1-2
D gene: .
CDR3 DNA: TGTGCCAGCAGCAAAGTGGTCCATCCTTGGGGCGATGGCTACACCTTC
CDR3 protein: CASSKVVHPWGDGYTF

V gene: TRBV7-3
clone size: .
J gene: TRBJ2-1
D gene: TRBD2
CDR3 DNA: TGTGCCAGCAGCTTAGCGGGGGGGCCCTACAATGAGCAGTTCTTC
CDR3 protein: CASSLAGGPYNEQFF

V gene: TRBV20-1
clone size: .
J gene: TRBJ2-7
D gene: .
CDR3 DNA: TGCAGTGCTATGAATCGGGTCGAGCAGTACTTC
CDR3 protein: CSAMNRVEQYF

V gene: TRBV3-1/TRBV3-2
clone size: .
J gene: TRBJ2-2
D gene: .
CDR3 DNA: TGTGCCAGCAGCCAAGGCGCAGGGGATATCGGGGAGCTGTTTTTT
CDR3 protein: CASSQGAGDIGELFF

V gene: TRBV12-3/TRBV12-4
clone size: .
J gene: TRBJ1-4
D gene: .
CDR3 DNA: TGTGCCAGCACTCCGGGAAATTCAAGACTGTTTTTT
CDR3 protein: CASTPGNSRLFF

V gene: TRBV9
clone size: .
J gene: TRBJ2-7
D gene: TRBD2
CDR3 DNA: TGTGCCAGCAGCCCCGGGAGGGCCTCCTACGAGCAGTACTTC
CDR3 protein: CASSPGRASYEQYF

V gene: TRBV3-1/TRBV3-2
clone size: .
J gene: TRBJ1-1
D gene: TRBD1
CDR3 DNA: TGTGCCAGCGCCCCAGGGGGGTTGCCTGAAGCTTTCTTT
CDR3 protein: CASAPGGLPEAFF

V gene: TRBV14
clone size: .
J gene: TRBJ1-6
D gene: .
CDR3 DNA: TGTGCCAGCAGCTCTAGCCCGGAGGGAGTCCATAATTCACCCCTCCACTTT
CDR3 protein: CASSSSPEGVHNSPLHF

V gene: TRBV3-1/TRBV3-2
clone size: .
J gene: TRBJ1-6
D gene: .
CDR3 DNA: TGTGCCAGCAGCCAATTCGGACGAGACTCACCCCTCCACTTT
CDR3 protein: CASSQFGRDSPLHF

V gene: TRBV27
clone size: once
J gene: TRBJ2-2
D gene: .
CDR3 DNA: TGTGCCAGCAGTTGGGGTAGAACCGGGGAGCTGTTTTTT
CDR3 protein: CASSWGRTGELFF

V gene: TRBV7-2
clone size: .
J gene: TRBJ1-1
D gene: TRBD1
CDR3 DNA: TGTGCCAGCAGCTCTTTACCAGGGGGTAACACTGAAGCTTTCTTT
CDR3 protein: CASSSLPGGNTEAFF

V gene: TRBV5-4
clone size: .
J gene: TRBJ2-1
D gene: TRBD2
CDR3 DNA: TGTGCCAGCAGCTTGGCAGCGGGAGGGGGCTACAATGAGCAGTTCTTC
CDR3 protein: CASSLAAGGGYNEQFF

V gene: TRBV7-2
clone size: .
J gene: TRBJ2-3
D gene: TRBD2
CDR3 DNA: TGTGCCAGCAGCTTAAGCTATAGCGGGGGGGCGAGCACAGATACGCAGTATTTT
CDR3 protein: CASSLSYSGGASTDTQYF

V gene: TRBV3-1/TRBV3-2
clone size: .
J gene: TRBJ2-7
D gene: TRBD1
CDR3 DNA: TGTGCCAGCAGCCAGGGACAGGGGTCCTCCTACGAGCAGTACTTC
CDR3 protein: CASSQGQGSSYEQYF

V gene: TRBV24-1
clone size: .
J gene: TRBJ2-7
D gene: TRBD2
CDR3 DNA: TGTGCCGCAACGTGTCCGGGCGGGAGGGTCTACGAGCAGTACTTC
CDR3 protein: CAATCPGGRVYEQYF

V gene: TRBV9
clone size: .
J gene: TRBJ2-1
D gene: TRBD2
CDR3 DNA: TGTGCCAGCAGCTTAACTAGCGGGGGTATCATCCATGAGCAGTTCTTC
CDR3 protein: CASSLTSGGIIHEQFF

V gene: TRBV7-3
clone size: once
J gene: TRBJ2-5
D gene: .
CDR3 DNA: TGTGCCAGCAGCAAATCTCTTGGAGAGACCCAGTACTTC
CDR3 protein: CASSKSLGETQYF

V gene: TRBV4-1
clone size: .
J gene: TRBJ2-1
D gene: .
CDR3 DNA: TGCGCCAGCAGCCAACTTCTAACTCGGGCCTCCTACAATGAGCAGTTCTTC
CDR3 protein: CASSQLLTRASYNEQFF

V gene: TRBV5-1
clone size: .
J gene: TRBJ1-4
D gene: .
CDR3 DNA: TGCGCCAGCAGCTTGCGGGGGCTTGATGAAAAACTGTTTTTT
CDR3 protein: CASSLRGLDEKLFF

V gene: TRBV2
clone size: .
J gene: TRBJ2-5
D gene: .
CDR3 DNA: TGTGCCAGCAGTGGAGGGGCGTCAATGGCCCAGTACTTC
CDR3 protein: CASSGGASMAQYF

V gene: TRBV15
clone size: .
J gene: TRBJ1-4
D gene: TRBD1
CDR3 DNA: TGTGCCACCAGCAGAGGACAGGGTTCAGAAAAACTGTTTTTT
CDR3 protein: CATSRGQGSEKLFF

V gene: TRBV3-1/TRBV3-2
clone size: .
J gene: TRBJ1-6
D gene: .
CDR3 DNA: TGTGCCAGCAGCCAACGTTCCGTTGGCGGGGGCGCCTATAATTCACCCCTCCACTTT
CDR3 protein: CASSQRSVGGGAYNSPLHF

V gene: TRBV11-2
clone size: .
J gene: TRBJ1-2
D gene: .
CDR3 DNA: TGTGCCAGCAGCTTACAGGCCTCGGGCGCCGGCTACACCTTC
CDR3 protein: CASSLQASGAGYTF

V gene: TRBV7-9
clone size: .
J gene: TRBJ2-1
D gene: TRBD2
CDR3 DNA: TGTGCCAGCAGCCCATACTCCGGGAGGGGGAGCAATGAGCAGTTCTTC
CDR3 protein: CASSPYSGRGSNEQFF

V gene: TRBV2
clone size: .
J gene: TRBJ2-2
D gene: TRBD1
CDR3 DNA: TGTGCCAGCAGTGTGACGACAGGGGTGGACACCGGGGAGCTGTTTTTT
CDR3 protein: CASSVTTGVDTGELFF

V gene: TRBV7-9
clone size: .
J gene: TRBJ2-7
D gene: .
CDR3 DNA: TGTGCCAGCAGCCCCCACGGGCTAGGCCCCTACGAGCAGTACTTC
CDR3 protein: CASSPHGLGPYEQYF

V gene: TRBV5-4
clone size: .
J gene: TRBJ2-3
D gene: .
CDR3 DNA: TGTGCCAGCAGCTGGCAGGGGAGGCACACAGATACGCAGTATTTT
CDR3 protein: CASSWQGRHTDTQYF

V gene: TRBV5-1
clone size: .
J gene: TRBJ2-3
D gene: .
CDR3 DNA: TGCGCCAGCAGCTTGTATGCGGGCCCCGGCACAGATACGCAGTATTTT
CDR3 protein: CASSLYAGPGTDTQYF

V gene: TRBV2
clone size: .
J gene: TRBJ1-5
D gene: .
CDR3 DNA: TGTGCCAGCACCATTATATGGAATCAGCCCCAGCATTTT
CDR3 protein: CASTIIWNQPQHF

V gene: TRBV4-3
clone size: .
J gene: TRBJ2-3
D gene: .
CDR3 DNA: TGCGCCAGCAGCCTACGGCCTAGCGCGAAAACAGATACGCAGTATTTT
CDR3 protein: CASSLRPSAKTDTQYF

V gene: TRBV9
clone size: .
J gene: TRBJ2-1
D gene: TRBD1
CDR3 DNA: TGTGCCAGCAGCCAGGACAGGGGAGGGTACAATGAGCAGTTCTTC
CDR3 protein: CASSQDRGGYNEQFF

V gene: TRBV12-2
clone size: .
J gene: TRBJ2-3
D gene: .
CDR3 DNA: TGTGCAAGTCGCCTTGGAGGCGGCACGCAGTATTTT
CDR3 protein: CASRLGGGTQYF

V gene: TRBV5-1
clone size: .
J gene: TRBJ2-7
D gene: .
CDR3 DNA: TGCGCCAGCAGCTGGTCCGGGCCGAGCTCCTACGAGCAGTACTTC
CDR3 protein: CASSWSGPSSYEQYF

V gene: TRBV5-1
clone size: .
J gene: TRBJ2-2
D gene: .
CDR3 DNA: TGCGCCAGCAGCGCAATTCCAGGCAGAAACACCGGGGAGCTGTTTTTT
CDR3 protein: CASSAIPGRNTGELFF

V gene: TRBV19
clone size: .
J gene: TRBJ2-1
D gene: .
CDR3 DNA: TGTGCCAGTAGTGGAAGATGGGGCTACAATGAGCAGTTCTTC
CDR3 protein: CASSGRWGYNEQFF

V gene: TRBV12-3/TRBV12-4
clone size: .
J gene: TRBJ1-2
D gene: .
CDR3 DNA: TGTGCCAGCAGGCCGGGACAATGGGCGGGCTACACCTTC
CDR3 protein: CASRPGQWAGYTF

V gene: TRBV6-2/TRBV6-3
clone size: .
J gene: TRBJ2-6
D gene: .
CDR3 DNA: TGTGCCAGCAGTTACGAACCCTCTGGGGCCAACGTCCTGACTTTC
CDR3 protein: CASSYEPSGANVLTF